This is a list of T cell receptor beta chains from one sample in a study of beta chain features in type 1 diabetes. This table comes from immunoSEQ multiplex PCR, and its TCRdb copy is limited to in-frame clones, with some not included. The table records about 410,000 clones, approximately 14% of them present only once. The sequenced sample consisted of naive CD4+ T cells from blood. All receptors come from a man aged 30 to 45 in good health. Each CDR3 is given without its conserved first and last residue. Each record gives: V gene, J gene, CDR3 protein.

TRBV7-9	TRBJ1-1	ASSVFTGNTEAF
TRBV9	TRBJ2-7	ASSLRTSGGEQY
TRBV4-3	TRBJ1-1	ASSQDRALALH
TRBV5-4	TRBJ2-4	ASSPVGTVAKNIQY
TRBV4-1	TRBJ2-3	ASSRGTVSDTQY
TRBV19	TRBJ2-3	ASSTVIRTGQNTQY
TRBV4-3	TRBJ2-3	ASSQDRADTDTQY
TRBV6-6	TRBJ2-7	ASSYSRYEQY
TRBV4-3	TRBJ1-5	ASSQEEGVSQPQH
TRBV9	TRBJ2-1	ASSVGLAGAINEQF
TRBV25-1	TRBJ2-2	ASSDRRNTGELF
TRBV12-5	TRBJ2-1	ASGFSWEQF
TRBV9	TRBJ2-2	ASSRRQGTGELF
TRBV4-3	TRBJ1-2	ASSQDLIQGSGYGYT
TRBV7-8	TRBJ2-7	ASSYGGLYEQY
TRBV7-9	TRBJ2-5	ASSDGQGKETQY
TRBV7-2	TRBJ2-3	ASSLARPSGTDTQY
TRBV7-6	TRBJ1-2	ASGKGAGADYGYT
TRBV9	TRBJ1-1	ASSVNRDTEAF
TRBV6-1	TRBJ2-3	ASSGWDRIMSTDTQY
TRBV7-2	TRBJ2-2	ASSSQGLAGAGELF
TRBV4-2	TRBJ1-1	ASSQSDRRNTEAF
TRBV20-1	TRBJ1-4	SARVVEKLF
TRBV7-2	TRBJ1-6	ASGSPLH
TRBV25-1	TRBJ2-3	ASSLAGGGRATDTQY
TRBV29-1	TRBJ2-1	SVRSGGAIGEQF
TRBV6-5	TRBJ1-1	ASRKQGGNTEAF
TRBV7-2	TRBJ1-1	ASRENFGEAF
TRBV1	TRBJ2-1	TSSFIRGHEQF
TRBV7-6	TRBJ2-5	ASSLGTSGGALETQY
TRBV7-2	TRBJ2-3	ASREYGGGSTDTQY
TRBV4-1	TRBJ2-5	ASSQTTTGYQETQY
TRBV5-1	TRBJ2-1	ASSSTSYNEQF
TRBV5-1	TRBJ2-1	ASSQRTGRTEQF
TRBV5-1	TRBJ2-5	ASSLLAGAQETQY
TRBV7-7	TRBJ2-1	ASSRRDGDSYNEQF
TRBV5-1	TRBJ2-7	ASSPGLADYEQY
TRBV7-3	TRBJ2-1	ASSFNGRAVEQF
TRBV5-6	TRBJ2-5	ASSTSRVHQETQY
TRBV19	TRBJ1-1	ASSPGPRPDTEAF
TRBV11-2	TRBJ2-7	ASSQSIGLELYEQY
TRBV9	TRBJ2-1	ASRPGLPYNEQF
TRBV4-3	TRBJ2-6	ASSQDRYGANVLT
TRBV7-3	TRBJ2-3	ASSKGRFRGTDTQY
TRBV9	TRBJ2-7	ASSETTGSYEQY
TRBV9	TRBJ2-1	ASSVETGFYNEQF
TRBV5-6	TRBJ2-2	ASSSLLEGRDTGELF
TRBV25-1	TRBJ1-4	ASRNDRGGNEKLF
TRBV7-9	TRBJ2-1	ASLDNEQF
TRBV11-3	TRBJ2-1	ASSLGDTGNDNEQF
TRBV7-2	TRBJ2-1	ASSLSRSNEQF
TRBV7-7	TRBJ2-3	ASSLGLAPSSTDTQY
TRBV9	TRBJ2-3	ASSPQGTTTDTQY
TRBV11-3	TRBJ2-3	ASSLGQGDTQY
TRBV6-1	TRBJ1-2	ASSEQEGDLYGYT